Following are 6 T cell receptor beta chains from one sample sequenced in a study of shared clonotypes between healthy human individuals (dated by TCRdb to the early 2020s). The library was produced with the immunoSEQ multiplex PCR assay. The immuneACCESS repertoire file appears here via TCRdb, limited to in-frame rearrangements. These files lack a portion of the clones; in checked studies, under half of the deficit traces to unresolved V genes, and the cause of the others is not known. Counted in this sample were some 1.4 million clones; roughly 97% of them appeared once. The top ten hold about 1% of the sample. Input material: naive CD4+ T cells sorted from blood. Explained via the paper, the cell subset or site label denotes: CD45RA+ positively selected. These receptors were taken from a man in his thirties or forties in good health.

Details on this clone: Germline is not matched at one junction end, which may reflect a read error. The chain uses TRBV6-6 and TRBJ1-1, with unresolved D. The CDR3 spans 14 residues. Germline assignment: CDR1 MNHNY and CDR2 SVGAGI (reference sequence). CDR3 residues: CASSPHGGNAEAFF. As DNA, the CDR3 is TGTGCCAGCAGTCCACACGGCGGGAACGCTGAAGCTTTCTTT.

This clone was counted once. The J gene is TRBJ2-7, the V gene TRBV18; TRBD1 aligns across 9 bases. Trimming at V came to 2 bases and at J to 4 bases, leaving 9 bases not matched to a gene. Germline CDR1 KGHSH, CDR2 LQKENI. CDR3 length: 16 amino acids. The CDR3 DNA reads TGTGCCAGCTCACCAATTAGTGGGACAGGGCTTTACGAGCAGTACTTC. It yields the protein CASSPISGTGLYEQYF. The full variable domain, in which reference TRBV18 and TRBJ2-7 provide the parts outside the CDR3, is NAGVMQNPRHLVRRRGQEARLRCSPMKGHSHVYWYRQLPEEGLKFMVYLQKENIIDESGMPKERFSAEFPKEGPSILRIQQVVRGDSAAYFCASSPISGTGLYEQYFGPGTRLTVT.

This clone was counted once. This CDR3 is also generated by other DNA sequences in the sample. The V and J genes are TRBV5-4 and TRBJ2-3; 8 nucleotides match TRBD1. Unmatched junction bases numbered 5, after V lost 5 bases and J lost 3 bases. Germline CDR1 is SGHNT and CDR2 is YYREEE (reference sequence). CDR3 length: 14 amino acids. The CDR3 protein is CASRRDRGTDTQYF. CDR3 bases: TGTGCCAGCAGACGAGACAGGGGAACAGATACGCAGTATTTT.

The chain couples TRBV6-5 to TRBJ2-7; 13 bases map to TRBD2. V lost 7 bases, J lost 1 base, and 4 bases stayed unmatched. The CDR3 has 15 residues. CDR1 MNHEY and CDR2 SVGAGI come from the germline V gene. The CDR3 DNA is TGTGCCAGCACCAGACTAGCGGGAGGATCCTACGAGCAGTACTTC. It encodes CASTRLAGGSYEQYF.

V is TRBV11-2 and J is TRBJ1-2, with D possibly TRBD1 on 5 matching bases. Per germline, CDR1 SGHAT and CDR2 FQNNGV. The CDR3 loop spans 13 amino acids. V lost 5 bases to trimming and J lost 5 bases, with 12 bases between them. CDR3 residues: CASSPGLTYGYTF. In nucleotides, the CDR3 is TGTGCCAGCAGCCCGGGACTGACTTATGGCTACACCTTC.

This chain's CDR3 is CASSVSSGSTDTQYF. CDR3 in DNA: TGTGCCAGCAGCGTCTCTAGCGGCAGCACAGATACGCAGTATTTT. The chain carries TRBV5-4 and TRBJ2-3; 7 nucleotides match TRBD2. Germline assignment: CDR1 SGHNT and CDR2 YYREEE (reference sequence). V lost 4 bases, J lost 0 bases, and 5 bases stayed unmatched. CDR3 length: 15 residues. The complete variable domain, with remaining parts taken from reference TRBV5-4 and TRBJ2-3, reads ETGVTQSPTHLIKTRGQQVTLRCSSQSGHNTVSWYQQALGQGPQFIFQYYREEENGRGNFPPRFSGLQFPNYSSELNVNALELDDSALYLCASSVSSGSTDTQYFGPGTRLTVL.